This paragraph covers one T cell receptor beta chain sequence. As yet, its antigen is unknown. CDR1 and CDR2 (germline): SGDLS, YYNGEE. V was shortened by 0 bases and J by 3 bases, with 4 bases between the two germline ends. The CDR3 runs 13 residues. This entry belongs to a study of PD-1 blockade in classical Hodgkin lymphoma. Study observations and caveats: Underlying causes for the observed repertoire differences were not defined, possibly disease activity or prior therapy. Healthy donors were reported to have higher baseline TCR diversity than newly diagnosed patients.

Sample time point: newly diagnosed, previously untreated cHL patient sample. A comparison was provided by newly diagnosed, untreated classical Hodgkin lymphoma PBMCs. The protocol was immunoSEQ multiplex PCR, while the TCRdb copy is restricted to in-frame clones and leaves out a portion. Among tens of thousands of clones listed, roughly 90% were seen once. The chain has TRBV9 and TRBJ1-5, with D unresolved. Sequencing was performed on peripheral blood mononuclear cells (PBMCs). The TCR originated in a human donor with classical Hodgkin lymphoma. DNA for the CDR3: TGTGCCAGCAGCGTAGCTCCCAATCAGCCCCAGCATTTT. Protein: CASSVAPNQPQHF. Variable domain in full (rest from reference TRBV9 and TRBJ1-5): DSGVTQTPKHLITATGQRVTLRCSPRSGDLSVYWYQQSLDQGLQFLIQYYNGEERAKGNILERFSAQQFPDLHSELNLSSLELGDSALYFCASSVAPNQPQHFGDGTRLSIL.